These 3 T cell receptor beta chains were sequenced from one sample in a study of patients and donors after allogeneic stem cell transplantation. MiXCR, run by TCRdb on the RT-PCR reads, gives a single entry per CDR3 protein. The top ten clones hold under 30% of a sample with 90,000 to 130,000 distinct CDR3 sequences, over 30% of them seen once. Sequences were obtained from blood, either unsorted or a sorted T cell fraction (not recorded which). The receptors here all came from a human donor who was either an allogeneic HSCT recipient or a stem cell or donor lymphocyte infusion donor (not recorded which). It is not recorded whose cells these are; they may come from a transplant donor.

The V gene is TRBV20-1, the J gene TRBJ2-3; the D is unclear. CDR3 length: 14 residues. V gave up 2 bases and J gave up 0 bases, with 9 bases separating them. Germline CDR1 and CDR2: DFQATT and SNEGSKA (reference sequence). CDR3 residues: CSARIVPSTDTQYF. CDR3 in DNA: TGCAGTGCTAGAATCGTGCCCAGCACAGATACGCAGTATTTT.

V usage is TRBV6-2 or TRBV6-3 and J usage is TRBJ2-1, with 8 bases that match TRBD2. V lost 3 bases and J lost 7; bases outside the gene matches: 8. The germline gives CDR1 MNHEY, CDR2 SVGEGT. The CDR3 length is 15 residues. CDR3: CASSYFSGNWNEQFF. CDR3 bases: TGTGCCAGCAGTTATTTTAGCGGGAATTGGAATGAGCAGTTCTTC.

V and J are TRBV7-2 and TRBJ2-1; D might be TRBD2 (5 bases). The CDR3 spans 13 residues. V was cut by 5 bases and J by 8 bases, with 13 bases left in between. Germline CDR1 is SGHTA and CDR2 is FQGNSA. CDR3 in DNA: TGTGCCAGCAGCCTAACTAGGTCGGATGAGCAGTTCTTC. Protein: CASSLTRSDEQFF.